These T cell receptor beta chains were read from a single sample in a study of blood T cell repertoires in COVID-19. Profiling relied on immunoSEQ multiplex PCR, and the TCRdb table lists in-frame clones only, not all of them. The repertoire holds roughly 240,000 clones, with roughly four fifths as singletons. The material sequenced was peripheral blood. The receptors come from a woman in her 70s with acute or convalescent COVID-19. Each CDR3 is given with its conserved first and last residue. Each record gives: V gene, J gene, D gene, clone size, CDR3 DNA, CDR3 protein. The D gene is left open where the match is weak. The size entry is marked missing in some rows and otherwise reads once, few, many or a size class.

v_call: TRBV7-2
j_call: TRBJ2-5
d_call: NA
clone_size: NA
cdr3_nt: TGTGCCAGCAGCTTAGATTACGGGGGCCAAGAGACCCAGTACTTC
cdr3_aa: CASSLDYGGQETQYF

v_call: TRBV24-1
j_call: TRBJ2-4
d_call: NA
clone_size: NA
cdr3_nt: TGTGCCACCAGTGCGGGGTATGGCAAAAACATTCAGTACTTC
cdr3_aa: CATSAGYGKNIQYF

v_call: TRBV2
j_call: TRBJ2-1
d_call: TRBD2
clone_size: NA
cdr3_nt: TGTGCCAGCATTATTGAAGGACTAGCAGTCAATGAGCAGTTCTTC
cdr3_aa: CASIIEGLAVNEQFF

v_call: TRBV28
j_call: TRBJ1-1
d_call: NA
clone_size: NA
cdr3_nt: TGTGCCAGCAGTTCGGTTAACACTGAAGCTTTCTTT
cdr3_aa: CASSSVNTEAFF

v_call: TRBV19
j_call: TRBJ1-4
d_call: TRBD1
clone_size: NA
cdr3_nt: TGTGCCAGTAACCCCGACAGGGTTAATGAAAAACTGTTTTTT
cdr3_aa: CASNPDRVNEKLFF

v_call: TRBV6-5
j_call: TRBJ1-3
d_call: NA
clone_size: NA
cdr3_nt: TGTGCCAGCAAACAGGGATCTGGAAACACCATATATTTT
cdr3_aa: CASKQGSGNTIYF

v_call: TRBV5-1
j_call: TRBJ1-1
d_call: NA
clone_size: NA
cdr3_nt: TGCGCCAGCAGCTTGTCGAGCGGAGGAACTGAAGCTTTCTTT
cdr3_aa: CASSLSSGGTEAFF

v_call: TRBV6-6
j_call: TRBJ2-7
d_call: NA
clone_size: NA
cdr3_nt: TGTGCCAGCAGTTACGGCACTAAACCCTACGAGCAGTACTTC
cdr3_aa: CASSYGTKPYEQYF

v_call: TRBV18
j_call: TRBJ1-1
d_call: NA
clone_size: NA
cdr3_nt: TGTGCCAGCTCACAACAGGTTTCCCAAGCTGCTTTCTTT
cdr3_aa: CASSQQVSQAAFF

v_call: TRBV5-4
j_call: TRBJ2-6
d_call: TRBD1
clone_size: NA
cdr3_nt: TGTGCCAGCAGCCCCGGGACAGGGATTGGGGCCAACGTCCTGACTTTC
cdr3_aa: CASSPGTGIGANVLTF

v_call: TRBV4-3
j_call: TRBJ2-7
d_call: TRBD1
clone_size: NA
cdr3_nt: TGCGCCAGCAGCCAAGAAAGGTTAACAGGGGGCACCTACGAGCAGTACTTC
cdr3_aa: CASSQERLTGGTYEQYF

v_call: TRBV28
j_call: TRBJ1-5
d_call: TRBD1
clone_size: NA
cdr3_nt: TGTGCCAGCAGTTACCCGGGACAGGGAAGGGCACGGCCCCAGCATTTT
cdr3_aa: CASSYPGQGRARPQHF

v_call: TRBV12-5
j_call: TRBJ1-2
d_call: TRBD1
clone_size: NA
cdr3_nt: TGTGCTAGTGGTTTAGTCATGGGGCCGGGACAGGGGAGCGGCTACACCTTC
cdr3_aa: CASGLVMGPGQGSGYTF

v_call: TRBV10-2
j_call: TRBJ2-5
d_call: NA
clone_size: once
cdr3_nt: TGCGCCAGCATTCAAGGACCGACCTTTTCAGGGCAGACCCAGTACTTC
cdr3_aa: CASIQGPTFSGQTQYF

v_call: TRBV5-5
j_call: TRBJ1-6
d_call: TRBD1
clone_size: NA
cdr3_nt: TGTGCCAGCAGCGTTTTACAGGGGGTGTATAATTCACCCCTCCACTTT
cdr3_aa: CASSVLQGVYNSPLHF

v_call: TRBV5-5
j_call: TRBJ1-2
d_call: NA
clone_size: NA
cdr3_nt: TGTGCCAGCAGCTTTCACCCTAGCGGTGGCTACACCTTC
cdr3_aa: CASSFHPSGGYTF

v_call: TRBV3-1/TRBV3-2
j_call: TRBJ2-4
d_call: NA
clone_size: once
cdr3_nt: TGTGCCAGCAGCCAAGAAACGGGAGCCAAAAACATTCAGTACTTC
cdr3_aa: CASSQETGAKNIQYF

v_call: TRBV6-5
j_call: TRBJ2-1
d_call: TRBD1
clone_size: NA
cdr3_nt: TGTGCCAGCAGATCCGGGACAGGGACCTACAATGAGCAGTTCTTC
cdr3_aa: CASRSGTGTYNEQFF

v_call: TRBV28
j_call: TRBJ1-5
d_call: NA
clone_size: few
cdr3_nt: TGTGCCAGCAGCCTGTCGGGGGATCGGAGCAATCAGCCCCAGCATTTT
cdr3_aa: CASSLSGDRSNQPQHF

v_call: TRBV11-2
j_call: TRBJ1-2
d_call: NA
clone_size: NA
cdr3_nt: TGTGCCAGCAGTCACCTGGGGCAGACGTCCTCCAAGAGCTACACCTTC
cdr3_aa: CASSHLGQTSSKSYTF

v_call: TRBV6-1
j_call: TRBJ1-1
d_call: NA
clone_size: NA
cdr3_nt: TGTGCCAGCAGTGACCAGGGCCTGAACACTGAAGCTTTCTTT
cdr3_aa: CASSDQGLNTEAFF

v_call: TRBV6-5
j_call: TRBJ1-2
d_call: NA
clone_size: few
cdr3_nt: TGTGCCAGCAGTTACTCGATTATGCAGGGGAGGGATGGCTACACCTTC
cdr3_aa: CASSYSIMQGRDGYTF

v_call: TRBV5-1
j_call: TRBJ1-4
d_call: NA
clone_size: NA
cdr3_nt: TGCGCCAGCAGCTTGGTAGCGGAGGACGGACCTAATGAAAAACTGTTTTTT
cdr3_aa: CASSLVAEDGPNEKLFF

v_call: TRBV9
j_call: TRBJ1-1
d_call: NA
clone_size: NA
cdr3_nt: TGTGCCAGCAGCCCCCGTAACACTGAAGCTTTCTTT
cdr3_aa: CASSPRNTEAFF

v_call: TRBV2
j_call: TRBJ1-4
d_call: TRBD1
clone_size: few
cdr3_nt: TGTGCCAGCGGGGACAGGGGGTTTCGGACTGAAAAACTGTTTTTT
cdr3_aa: CASGDRGFRTEKLFF

v_call: TRBV28
j_call: TRBJ1-1
d_call: NA
clone_size: NA
cdr3_nt: TGTGCCAGCAGTTCGGTGCTCACTGAAGCTTTCTTT
cdr3_aa: CASSSVLTEAFF

v_call: TRBV12-3/TRBV12-4
j_call: TRBJ1-2
d_call: NA
clone_size: NA
cdr3_nt: TGTGCCACCCAGTTAGCAGGGAACTATGGCTACACCTTC
cdr3_aa: CATQLAGNYGYTF

v_call: TRBV5-6
j_call: TRBJ1-2
d_call: TRBD1
clone_size: NA
cdr3_nt: TGTGCCAGCAGCTTCGGGACAGGGGGTTATGGCTACACCTTC
cdr3_aa: CASSFGTGGYGYTF

v_call: TRBV4-2
j_call: TRBJ1-1
d_call: NA
clone_size: NA
cdr3_nt: TGTGCCAGCTCCTTAATCCTGAACACTGAAGCTTTCTTT
cdr3_aa: CASSLILNTEAFF

v_call: TRBV6-1
j_call: TRBJ1-5
d_call: TRBD1
clone_size: NA
cdr3_nt: TGTGCCAGCAGTGAAACAGGGGTTCAGCCCCAGCATTTT
cdr3_aa: CASSETGVQPQHF

v_call: TRBV2
j_call: TRBJ1-5
d_call: NA
clone_size: NA
cdr3_nt: TGTGCCTCATTAATGGACAGAGCCAATCAGCCCCAGCATTTT
cdr3_aa: CASLMDRANQPQHF

v_call: TRBV3-1/TRBV3-2
j_call: TRBJ1-2
d_call: TRBD1
clone_size: once
cdr3_nt: TGTGCCAGCAGCCACCGGGACAGCTTTACCATCTATGGCTACACCTTC
cdr3_aa: CASSHRDSFTIYGYTF

v_call: TRBV7-9
j_call: TRBJ1-4
d_call: NA
clone_size: NA
cdr3_nt: TGTGCCAGCAGCTTCTCAGGGGAAAAACTGTTTTTT
cdr3_aa: CASSFSGEKLFF

v_call: TRBV20-1
j_call: TRBJ1-1
d_call: NA
clone_size: NA
cdr3_nt: TGCAGTGCTCACACAGTTGAAGCTTTCTTT
cdr3_aa: CSAHTVEAFF

v_call: TRBV7-9
j_call: TRBJ1-4
d_call: TRBD1
clone_size: NA
cdr3_nt: TGTGCCAGCAGCCTGGGACAGGGTGGGGAAAAACTGTTTTTT
cdr3_aa: CASSLGQGGEKLFF

v_call: TRBV12-3/TRBV12-4
j_call: TRBJ1-2
d_call: NA
clone_size: NA
cdr3_nt: TGTGCCAGCAGCAGCAGGCATGGCTACACCTTC
cdr3_aa: CASSSRHGYTF

v_call: TRBV7-2
j_call: TRBJ1-6
d_call: NA
clone_size: NA
cdr3_nt: TGTGCCAGCAGCTTATCAGGGGCCCAGAATAATTCACCCCTCCACTTT
cdr3_aa: CASSLSGAQNNSPLHF

v_call: TRBV2
j_call: TRBJ1-1
d_call: NA
clone_size: NA
cdr3_nt: TGTGCCAGCAATCAGGGGTTAGGGAACACTGAAGCTTTCTTT
cdr3_aa: CASNQGLGNTEAFF

v_call: TRBV7-8
j_call: TRBJ1-2
d_call: NA
clone_size: few
cdr3_nt: TGTGCCAGCAGCTTAGGGAATCAGGGAACCTATGGCTACACCTTC
cdr3_aa: CASSLGNQGTYGYTF